This T cell receptor (beta chain) came from a study of blood T cell repertoires in COVID-19. Study summary: Acute and convalescent COVID-19 samples came from the United States, Italy and Spain. T cells, B-cell-depleted T cells, or PBMCs provided the cDNA or gDNA that served as material.

Assay used: immunoSEQ multiplex PCR; TCRdb lists only in-frame clones, some missing. Of more than 200,000 clones listed, 65% to 90% are singletons. Seattle patient enrollment occurred during active infection, with longitudinal follow-up thereafter. The sample comprised peripheral blood. The sequence derives from a man aged 50 to 60 with COVID-19, enrolled during active disease.

The CDR3 DNA follows: TGTGCCAGCGCAGGGTATTCCAGCACCGGGGAGCTGTTTTTT. Amino acids: CASAGYSSTGELFF. The chain uses TRBV6-5 and TRBJ2-2, with a tentative D call TRBD1 (5 bases). Per germline, CDR1 MNHEY and CDR2 SVGAGI. Trimming cost V 8 bases and J 4 bases, with 14 bases left between them. The CDR3 consists of 14 residues.